This T cell receptor (beta chain) came from a study of T cells after yellow fever vaccination. Study observations and caveats: After the booster, 96% of CD4 and 88% of CD8 primary-response clones were re-detected.

In its sample, this clonotype was seen a few times. Its antigen is undetermined. The CDR3 is made up of 13 amino acids. Trimming stripped 0 bases from V and 3 bases from J, with 3 bases between. CDR1 is MNHEY, CDR2 SVGAGI, per germline. Making TCR cDNA involved 5'RACE template switching, which added UMIs and a universal primer site. Each CDR3 protein gets one entry after TCRdb re-called the 5' RACE reads with MiXCR. This table has about 400,000 distinct CDR3 sequences, about 6% appearing once. The clonotype comes from a young man who received the YFV17D yellow fever vaccine. The chain carries TRBV6-5 and TRBJ2-1; no clear D. Sequencing was performed on PBMCs, taken 5 days after the yellow fever booster vaccination. The chain's CDR3 is CASSYSNYNEQFF. The CDR3 region has the DNA TGTGCCAGCAGTTACTCGAACTACAATGAGCAGTTCTTC.